These 12 T cell receptor beta chains were all obtained from the same sample, sequenced in a study of T cell responses to AZD1222 COVID-19 vaccine. Produced via immunoSEQ multiplex PCR; TCRdb's table is partial and in-frame only. The table shows about 180,000 clones, with roughly nine tenths occurring only once. This specimen consisted of peripheral blood, obtained on day 0 of AZD1222 vaccination. All receptors derive from an adult in good health.

The rearrangement uses TRBV9 and TRBJ1-1, with D tentatively TRBD1 (5 bases). Looked up from germline, CDR1 is SGDLS and CDR2 is YYNGEE. CDR3 size: 14 residues. The V gene lost 3 bases and the J gene lost 5 bases, with 14 bases spanning the gap. CDR3 sequence (DNA): TGTGCCAGCAGCGGGGGGAGCACTTTAACTGAAGCTTTCTTT. This gives the protein CASSGGSTLTEAFF.

The chain joins TRBV5-4 to TRBJ1-2; 9 bases match TRBD1. Germline V gene lookup returns CDR1 SGHNT and CDR2 YYREEE (reference sequence). This CDR3 spans 15 amino acids. After removal of 4 bases from V and 4 bases from J, the junction contained 8 bases not matched to a gene. The CDR3 DNA sequence: TGTGCCAGCAGCCAAGGGACAGGGCTGGGCTATGGCTACACCTTC. Translation: CASSQGTGLGYGYTF.

The chain carries TRBV13 and TRBJ2-7; TRBD1 or TRBD2 may be the D gene (5 bases each). The CDR3 runs 15 residues. Germline V gene sequence: CDR1 PRHDT, CDR2 FYEKMQ (reference sequence). The ends were cut back, 5 bases at V and 1 base at J, with 15 bases in the middle. CDR3 DNA: TGTGCCAGCAGCCCGGAGGACATTGGGTCCTACGAGCAGTACTTC. Protein sequence: CASSPEDIGSYEQYF.

V usage is TRBV3-1 (or the pseudogene TRBV3-2) and J usage is TRBJ2-3; unclear D gene. From germline, CDR1 is LGHDT and CDR2 YNNKEL (reference sequence). Trimming took 1 base from V and 7 from J, leaving 15 bases between them. This CDR3 region has 15 residues. DNA for the CDR3: TGTGCCAGCAGCCAAGTACCCCGAGGTGTCCATACGCAGTATTTT. Translating gives CASSQVPRGVHTQYF.

This chain connects TRBV7-9 to TRBJ2-3, with D uncertain. In germline, CDR1 is SEHNR, CDR2 FQNEAQ (reference sequence). This CDR3 spans 12 amino acids. Deletions cut 9 bases from V and 1 base from J, with 8 bases between. CDR3 DNA: TGTGCCAGAAGTGTAGGCACAGATACGCAGTATTTT. Protein product: CARSVGTDTQYF.

The chain couples TRBV4-1 to TRBJ2-2; perhaps TRBD1 as D (6 bases). This CDR3 is 16 amino acids long. Trimming stripped 2 bases from V and 4 bases from J, with 14 bases between. Germline V gives CDR1 MGHRA, CDR2 YSYEKL. CDR3: CASSQHTGTTTGELFF. The CDR3 coding sequence is TGCGCCAGCAGCCAACATACCGGGACAACCACCGGGGAGCTGTTTTTT.

The chain couples TRBV10-3 to TRBJ1-5; D ambiguous. Germline V gene lookup returns CDR1 ENHRY and CDR2 SYGVKD. The CDR3 is 13 residues long. V lost 5 bases to trimming and J lost 6 bases, with 11 bases between them. CDR3 protein: CAISPGVSQPQHF. The CDR3 coding sequence is TGTGCCATCAGTCCGGGCGTAAGTCAGCCCCAGCATTTT.

V and J are TRBV4-1 and TRBJ1-6, with 7 bases identical to TRBD1. The CDR3 extends over 17 amino acids. From germline, CDR1 is MGHRA and CDR2 YSYEKL. After removal of 2 bases from V and 3 bases from J, the junction contained 7 bases not matched to a gene. The CDR3 loop reads CASSQTGTDYYNSPLHF. The DNA for the CDR3 is TGCGCCAGCAGCCAAACCGGGACAGATTACTATAATTCACCCCTCCACTTT.

The sample holds one count of this clone. V and J are TRBV12-3 or TRBV12-4 and TRBJ2-3; D unresolved. This CDR3 has 12 residues. V lost 5 bases and J lost 3, with 6 bases in between. The CDR3 bases are TGTGCCAGCAGTAGCCGTACAGATACGCAGTATTTT. Translating gives CASSSRTDTQYF.

The chain uses TRBV27 and TRBJ2-1, with 9 bases fitting TRBD2. J gave up 6 bases and V 1 base, and 19 bases lay outside the gene matches. Germline V gene data show CDR1 as MNHEY and CDR2 as SMNVEV (reference sequence). The CDR3 is 20 residues long. CDR3 nucleotide sequence: TGTGCCAGCAGTTTATTTTCCGTGGTCGCGGGGGGGCTTTCTTTCAATGAGCAGTTCTTC. It translates to CASSLFSVVAGGLSFNEQFF.

CDR3 loop: CASSSGQTGYYGYTF. The DNA for the CDR3 is TGTGCCAGCAGCTCCGGACAGACGGGATACTATGGCTACACCTTC. The chain couples TRBV3-1 (or the pseudogene TRBV3-2) to TRBJ1-2; possible D gene TRBD1, 6 bases. CDR3 size: 15 residues. The germline V gene encodes CDR1 LGHDT and CDR2 YNNKEL (reference sequence). V was trimmed by 5 bases and J by 3 bases, leaving 16 bases between them.

The chain uses TRBV28 and TRBJ2-5; the D is unclear. Germline values: CDR1 MDHEN, CDR2 SYDVKM. This CDR3 comprises 12 residues. Between the trimmed V and J ends, which lost 1 base and 1 base, there was a span of 1 base. CDR3 residues: CASSLSQETQYF. DNA for the CDR3: TGTGCCAGCAGTTTATCCCAAGAGACCCAGTACTTC.